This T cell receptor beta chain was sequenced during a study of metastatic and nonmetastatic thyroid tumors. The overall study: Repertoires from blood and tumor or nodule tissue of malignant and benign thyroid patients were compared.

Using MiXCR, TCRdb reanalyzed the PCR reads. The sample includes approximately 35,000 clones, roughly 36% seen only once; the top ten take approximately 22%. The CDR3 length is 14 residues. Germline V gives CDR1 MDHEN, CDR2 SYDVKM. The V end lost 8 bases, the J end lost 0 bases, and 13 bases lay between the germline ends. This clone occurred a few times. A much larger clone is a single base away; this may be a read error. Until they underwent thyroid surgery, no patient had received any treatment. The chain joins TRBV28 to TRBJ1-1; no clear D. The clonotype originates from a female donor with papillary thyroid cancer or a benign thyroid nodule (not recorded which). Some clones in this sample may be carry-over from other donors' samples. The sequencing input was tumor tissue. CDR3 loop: CASGRQAVNTEAFF. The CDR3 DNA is TGTGCCAGCGGCCGCCAGGCAGTGAACACTGAAGCTTTCTTT.